Only a few counts were recorded for the clone carrying this TCR beta chain. The target antigen is unknown. This sample is drawn from a study of early T cells in non-severe SARS-CoV-2 infection. The overall study: Chains were not paired, and sequencing was done on bulk RNA from unsorted whole blood. Study observations and caveats: Sequences matched to VDJdb favored anti-spike CD8 responses, while private and CD4 specificities were missed.

This CDR3 is built from 17 residues. V was pared by 0 bases and J by 3 bases, with 6 bases of the junction left unmatched. The germline gives CDR1 LGHNA, CDR2 YSLEER. Individual cDNA molecules each received unique molecular identifiers attached to them. Each CDR3 protein gets one entry after TCRdb re-called the 5' RACE reads with MiXCR. This table has tens of thousands of distinct CDR3 sequences, roughly 12% appearing once. This sequence was found in an adult who was a healthcare worker with PCR-confirmed SARS-CoV-2 infection or an uninfected control (not recorded which). The donor label of this sample is uncertain. This chain connects TRBV4-3 to TRBJ1-5; 9 positions agree with TRBD1. Source: whole blood, taken at baseline. This CDR3 is CASSQDRGQGVNQPQHF. The CDR3 bases are TGCGCCAGCAGCCAAGATCGGGGACAGGGAGTCAATCAGCCCCAGCATTTT.